The T cell receptor (beta chain) described here comes from a study of T cells in localized non-small cell lung cancer. CDR1 and CDR2 from the germline V gene are ENHRY and SYGVKD. The V end was cut by 7 bases, the J end by 4 bases, with 14 bases between. The CDR3 runs to 14 residues. Sequencing used immunoSEQ multiplex PCR; TCRdb keeps in-frame clones, though not all of them. The sample includes approximately 150,000 clones, 70% to 90% of them seen just once. V gene TRBV10-3 combines with J gene TRBJ2-1, with D possibly matching TRBD1 (6 bases). This receptor was identified in a female donor over 55 with stage I lung adenocarcinoma. The sample here was peripheral blood, taken before any cancer treatment. CDR3 protein: CAITKTGIYNEQFF. For the CDR3, the DNA is TGTGCCATCACTAAGACAGGCATTTACAATGAGCAGTTCTTC.